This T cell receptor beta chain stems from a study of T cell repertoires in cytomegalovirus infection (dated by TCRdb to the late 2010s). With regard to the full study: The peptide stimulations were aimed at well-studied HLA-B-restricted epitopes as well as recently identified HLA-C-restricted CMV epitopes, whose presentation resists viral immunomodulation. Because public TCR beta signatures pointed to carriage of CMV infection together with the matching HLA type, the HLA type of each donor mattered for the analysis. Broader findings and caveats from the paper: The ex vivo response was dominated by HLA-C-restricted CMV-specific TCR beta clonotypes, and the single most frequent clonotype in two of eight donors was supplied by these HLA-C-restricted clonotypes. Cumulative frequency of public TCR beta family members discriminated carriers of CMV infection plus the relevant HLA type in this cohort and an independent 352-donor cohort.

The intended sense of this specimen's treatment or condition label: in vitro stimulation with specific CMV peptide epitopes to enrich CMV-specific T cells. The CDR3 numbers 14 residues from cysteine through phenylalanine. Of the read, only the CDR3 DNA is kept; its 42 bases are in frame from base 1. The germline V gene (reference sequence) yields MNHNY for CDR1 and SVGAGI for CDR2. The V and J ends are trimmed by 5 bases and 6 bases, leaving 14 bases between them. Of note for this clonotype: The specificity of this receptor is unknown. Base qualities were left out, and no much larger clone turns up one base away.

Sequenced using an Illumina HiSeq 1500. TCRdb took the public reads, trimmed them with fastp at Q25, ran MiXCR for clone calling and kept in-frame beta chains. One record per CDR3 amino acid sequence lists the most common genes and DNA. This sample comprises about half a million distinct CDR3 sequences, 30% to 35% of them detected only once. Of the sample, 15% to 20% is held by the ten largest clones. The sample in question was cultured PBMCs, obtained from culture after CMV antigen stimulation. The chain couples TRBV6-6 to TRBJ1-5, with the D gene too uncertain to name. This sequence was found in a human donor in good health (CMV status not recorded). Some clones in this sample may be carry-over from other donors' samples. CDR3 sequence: CASSQLRGGQPQHF. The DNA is TGTGCCAGCAGTCAACTCCGGGGAGGTCAGCCCCAGCATTTT.